This T cell receptor (beta chain) stems from a study of blood T cells in healthy people across ages. Healthy individuals of Caucasian origin from Russia, aged about 6 to 95, served as donors. The V gene's germline CDR1 is MNHEY and CDR2 SVGEGT. This CDR3 comprises 13 residues. With 5 bases clipped from V and 1 base from J, the junction kept 2 bases outside the gene matches. This clonotype was observed many times. Sample-barcoded 5' priming and a J-beta primer mix drove a second PCR of roughly 6 to 12 cycles. From the 5' RACE reads, TCRdb called clonotypes with MiXCR, one entry per CDR3 protein. The sample lists about 970,000 distinct CDR3 sequences; 51% were seen once.

Sample: blood. The V gene is TRBV6-2 or TRBV6-3, the J gene TRBJ2-7; 7 bases agree with TRBD1. The source of this sequence is a woman between 55 and 75 years old in good health. The CDR3 is CASSPTGSYEQYF. Written as DNA, the CDR3 is TGTGCCAGCAGTCCGACAGGGTCCTACGAGCAGTACTTC.